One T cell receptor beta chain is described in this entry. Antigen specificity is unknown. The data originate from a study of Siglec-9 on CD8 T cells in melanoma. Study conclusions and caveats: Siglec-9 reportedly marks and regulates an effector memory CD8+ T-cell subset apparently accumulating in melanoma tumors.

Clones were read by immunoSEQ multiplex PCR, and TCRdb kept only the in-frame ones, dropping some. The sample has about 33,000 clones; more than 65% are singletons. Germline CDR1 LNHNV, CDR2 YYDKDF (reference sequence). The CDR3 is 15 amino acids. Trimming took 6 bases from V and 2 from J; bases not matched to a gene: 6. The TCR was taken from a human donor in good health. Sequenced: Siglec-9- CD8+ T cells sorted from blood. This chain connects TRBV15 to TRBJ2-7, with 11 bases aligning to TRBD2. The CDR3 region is CATSTTSGDPYEQYF. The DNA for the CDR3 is TGTGCCACCAGTACGACTAGCGGGGACCCCTACGAGCAGTACTTC.